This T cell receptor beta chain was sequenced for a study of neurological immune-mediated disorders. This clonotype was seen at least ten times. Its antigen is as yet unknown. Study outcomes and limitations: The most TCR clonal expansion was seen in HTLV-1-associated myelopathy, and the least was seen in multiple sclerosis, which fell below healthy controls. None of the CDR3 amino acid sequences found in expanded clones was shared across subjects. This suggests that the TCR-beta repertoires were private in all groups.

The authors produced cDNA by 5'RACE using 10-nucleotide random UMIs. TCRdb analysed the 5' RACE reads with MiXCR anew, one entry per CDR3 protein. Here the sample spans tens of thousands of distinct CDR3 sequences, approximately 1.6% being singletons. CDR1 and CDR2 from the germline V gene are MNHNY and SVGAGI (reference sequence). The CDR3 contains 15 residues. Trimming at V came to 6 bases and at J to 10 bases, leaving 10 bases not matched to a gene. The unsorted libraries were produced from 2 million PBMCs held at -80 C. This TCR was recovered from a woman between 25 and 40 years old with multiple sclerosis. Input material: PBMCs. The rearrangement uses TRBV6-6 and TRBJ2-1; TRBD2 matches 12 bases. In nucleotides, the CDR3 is TGTGCCAGCAGGAACCTAGCGGGGGGGCGGTCCGAGCAGTTCTTC. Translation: CASRNLAGGRSEQFF.